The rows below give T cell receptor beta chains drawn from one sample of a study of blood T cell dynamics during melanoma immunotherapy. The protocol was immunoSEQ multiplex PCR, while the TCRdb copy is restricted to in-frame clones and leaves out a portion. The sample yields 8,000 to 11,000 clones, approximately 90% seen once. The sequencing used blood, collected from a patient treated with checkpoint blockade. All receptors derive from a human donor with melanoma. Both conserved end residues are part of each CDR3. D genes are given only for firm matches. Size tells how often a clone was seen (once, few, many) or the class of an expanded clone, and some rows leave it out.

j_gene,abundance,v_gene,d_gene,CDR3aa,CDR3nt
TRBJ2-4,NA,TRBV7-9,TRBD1,CASSPTGGWAKNIQYF,TGTGCCAGCAGCCCCACAGGGGGCTGGGCCAAAAACATTCAGTACTTC
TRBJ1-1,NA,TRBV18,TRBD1,CASSQGAYTEAFF,TGTGCCAGCTCACAGGGGGCTTACACTGAAGCTTTCTTT
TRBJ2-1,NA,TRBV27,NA,CASTGTPPSSYNEQFF,TGTGCCAGTACCGGGACCCCTCCGAGCTCCTACAATGAGCAGTTCTTC
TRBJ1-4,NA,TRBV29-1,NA,CSVGAGATNEKLFF,TGCAGCGTTGGGGCAGGTGCAACTAATGAAAAACTGTTTTTT
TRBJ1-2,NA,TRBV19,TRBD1,CAIKWQGASGYTF,TGTGCCATTAAATGGCAGGGGGCGAGTGGCTACACCTTC
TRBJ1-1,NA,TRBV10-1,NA,CASSPRGAPGTEAFF,TGCGCCAGCAGTCCTAGGGGGGCCCCGGGCACTGAAGCTTTCTTT
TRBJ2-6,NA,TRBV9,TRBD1,CASSATPGTGYVLTF,TGTGCCAGCAGCGCAACGCCCGGGACAGGCTACGTCCTGACTTTC
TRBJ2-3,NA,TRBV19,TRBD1,CASRTGGADTQYF,TGTGCCAGTAGGACAGGGGGCGCAGATACGCAGTATTTT
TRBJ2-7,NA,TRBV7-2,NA,CASSLGTGREQYF,TGTGCCAGCAGCTTAGGAACCGGTCGCGAGCAGTACTTC
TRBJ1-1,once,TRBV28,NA,CASSRNFRQKTEAFF,TGTGCCAGCAGTCGTAACTTCAGACAAAAAACTGAAGCTTTCTTT
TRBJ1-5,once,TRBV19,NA,CASSIGLGPNQPQHF,TGTGCCAGTAGTATAGGACTGGGACCAAATCAGCCCCAGCATTTT
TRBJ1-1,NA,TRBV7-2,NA,CASSLAATMNTEAFF,TGTGCCAGCAGCTTAGCCGCAACCATGAACACTGAAGCTTTCTTT
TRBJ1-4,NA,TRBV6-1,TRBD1,CASSWTGTNEKLFF,TGTGCCAGCAGTTGGACAGGGACTAATGAAAAACTGTTTTTT
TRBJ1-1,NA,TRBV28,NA,CASSMNTEAFF,TGTGCCAGCAGCATGAACACTGAAGCTTTCTTT
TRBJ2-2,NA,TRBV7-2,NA,CASSSTSRASNTGELFF,TGTGCCAGCAGCTCAACCTCTCGAGCCTCGAACACCGGGGAGCTGTTTTTT
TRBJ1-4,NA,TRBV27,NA,CASSSQGRLEKLFF,TGTGCCAGCAGTTCTCAGGGGAGACTTGAAAAACTGTTTTTT
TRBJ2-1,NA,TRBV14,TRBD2,CASSQEKLAGAAYNEQFF,TGTGCCAGCAGCCAAGAAAAGCTAGCGGGTGCCGCCTACAATGAGCAGTTCTTC
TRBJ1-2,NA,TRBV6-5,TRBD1,CASSYGDRTYGYTF,TGTGCCAGCAGTTACGGGGACAGGACCTATGGCTACACCTTC
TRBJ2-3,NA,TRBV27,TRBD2,CASSPLGLAATVDTQYF,TGTGCCAGCAGTCCTCTCGGACTAGCGGCAACCGTAGATACGCAGTATTTT
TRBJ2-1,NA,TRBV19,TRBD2,CASSPGLAGGRGPYNEQFF,TGTGCCAGTAGTCCGGGACTAGCGGGAGGGCGCGGCCCCTACAATGAGCAGTTCTTC
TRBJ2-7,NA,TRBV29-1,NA,CSVRRSAGEQYF,TGCAGCGTTAGAAGAAGCGCGGGTGAGCAGTACTTC
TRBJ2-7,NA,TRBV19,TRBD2,CASSDSGTSGYEQYF,TGTGCCAGTAGTGACAGCGGGACTAGCGGCTACGAGCAGTACTTC
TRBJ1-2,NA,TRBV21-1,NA,CASSPKGRNYNYGYTF,TGTGCCAGCAGCCCGAAGGGCCGAAACTATAACTATGGCTACACCTTC
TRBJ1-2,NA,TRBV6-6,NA,CASSPSTAFYGYTF,TGTGCCAGCAGTCCGTCTACAGCGTTCTATGGCTACACCTTC
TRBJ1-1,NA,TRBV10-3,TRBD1,CASQGQGASEAFF,TGTGCCTCGCAAGGACAGGGGGCTAGTGAAGCTTTCTTT
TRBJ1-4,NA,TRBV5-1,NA,CASSLGDREVNEKLFF,TGCGCCAGCAGCTTGGGTGATCGGGAGGTTAATGAAAAACTGTTTTTT
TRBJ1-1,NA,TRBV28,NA,CASSLGGPDTEAFF,TGTGCCAGCAGTTTAGGGGGGCCGGACACTGAAGCTTTCTTT
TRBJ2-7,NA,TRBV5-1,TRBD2,CASSLGTSGAYEQYF,TGCGCCAGCAGCTTAGGGACTAGCGGGGCCTACGAGCAGTACTTC
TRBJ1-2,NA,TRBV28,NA,CASSFGGQGRGDYGYTF,TGTGCCAGCAGTTTCGGGGGTCAGGGGCGAGGGGACTATGGCTACACCTTC
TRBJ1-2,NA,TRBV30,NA,CAWSVSRGYTF,TGTGCCTGGAGTGTATCTCGTGGCTACACCTTC
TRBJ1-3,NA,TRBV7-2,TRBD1,CASSQPGQRRNTIYF,TGTGCCAGCAGCCAACCGGGACAGAGAAGAAACACCATATATTTT
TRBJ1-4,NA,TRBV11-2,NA,CASSSRADNEKLFF,TGTGCCAGCAGCTCCAGGGCCGACAATGAAAAACTGTTTTTT
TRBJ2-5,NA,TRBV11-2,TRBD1,CASSLGQGARGETQYF,TGTGCCAGCAGCTTAGGGCAGGGGGCACGAGGGGAGACCCAGTACTTC
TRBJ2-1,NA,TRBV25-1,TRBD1,CASSEGTGDYNEQFF,TGTGCCAGCAGTGAAGGGACAGGGGACTACAATGAGCAGTTCTTC
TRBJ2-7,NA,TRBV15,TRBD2,CATSAVRERVNEQYF,TGTGCCACCAGCGCGGTGCGGGAGAGGGTTAACGAGCAGTACTTC
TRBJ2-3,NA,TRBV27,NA,CASSSQGRGTTDTQYF,TGTGCCAGCAGTTCTCAGGGGAGGGGAACCACAGATACGCAGTATTTT
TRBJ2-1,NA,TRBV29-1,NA,CSVEDIGREQFF,TGCAGCGTTGAAGATATAGGACGTGAGCAGTTCTTC
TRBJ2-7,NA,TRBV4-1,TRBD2,CASSHVLRLAGVYEQYF,TGCGCCAGCAGCCACGTACTCCGACTAGCGGGTGTTTACGAGCAGTACTTC
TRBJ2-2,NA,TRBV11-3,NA,CASSLRGEAGELFF,TGTGCCAGCAGCTTACGGGGTGAGGCCGGGGAGCTGTTTTTT
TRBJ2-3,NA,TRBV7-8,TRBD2,CASSASSGYTDTQYF,TGTGCCAGCAGCGCCTCTAGCGGGTACACAGATACGCAGTATTTT
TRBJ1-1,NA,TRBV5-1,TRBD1,CASSTPSGTGDDTEAFF,TGCGCCAGCAGCACGCCATCCGGGACAGGGGACGACACTGAAGCTTTCTTT
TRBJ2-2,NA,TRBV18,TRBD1,CASSQRQGANTGELFF,TGTGCCAGCTCACAACGACAGGGCGCGAACACCGGGGAGCTGTTTTTT
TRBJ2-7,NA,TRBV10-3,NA,CAISEVSRDNYEQYF,TGTGCCATCAGTGAGGTATCCCGGGACAACTACGAGCAGTACTTC
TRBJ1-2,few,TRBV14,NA,CASSQYQTGSDGYTF,TGTGCCAGCAGCCAATACCAGACAGGATCCGATGGCTACACCTTC
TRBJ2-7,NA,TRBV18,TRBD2,CASSRTSGSGEQYF,TGTGCCAGCTCCCGGACTAGCGGGAGTGGAGAGCAGTACTTC
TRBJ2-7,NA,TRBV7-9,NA,CASSSDGTSYEQYF,TGTGCCAGCAGCTCGGACGGTACCTCCTACGAGCAGTACTTC
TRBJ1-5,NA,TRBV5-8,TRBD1,CASSPGGYSNQPQHF,TGTGCCAGCAGCCCAGGGGGATATAGCAATCAGCCCCAGCATTTT
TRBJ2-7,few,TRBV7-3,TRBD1,CASSLTGTGDEQYF,TGTGCCAGCAGCTTAACTGGGACAGGGGACGAGCAGTACTTC
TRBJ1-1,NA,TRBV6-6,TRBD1,CASSRGTALNTEAFF,TGTGCCAGCAGCCGGGGGACAGCTTTGAACACTGAAGCTTTCTTT
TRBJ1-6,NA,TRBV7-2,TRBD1,CASSTQGAYSPLHF,TGTGCCAGCAGCACCCAGGGGGCCTATTCACCCCTCCACTTT